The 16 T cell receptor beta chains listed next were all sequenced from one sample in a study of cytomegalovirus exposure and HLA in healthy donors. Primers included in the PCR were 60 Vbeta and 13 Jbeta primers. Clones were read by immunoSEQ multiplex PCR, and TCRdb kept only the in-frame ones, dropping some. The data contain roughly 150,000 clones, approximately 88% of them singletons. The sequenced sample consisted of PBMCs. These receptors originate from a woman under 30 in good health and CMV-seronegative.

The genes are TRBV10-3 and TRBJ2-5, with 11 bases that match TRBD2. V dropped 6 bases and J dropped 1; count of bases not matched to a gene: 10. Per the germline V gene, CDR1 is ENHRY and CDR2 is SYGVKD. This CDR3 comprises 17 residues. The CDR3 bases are TGTGCCATCAGCTTTCTAGCGGGGGGAGCTTCCCAAGAGACCCAGTACTTC. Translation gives CAISFLAGGASQETQYF.

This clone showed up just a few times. Written as DNA, the CDR3 is TGTGCCAGCAGCCCAGGGACAGGGGTGGACGGGGAGCTGTTTTTT. Its protein product is CASSPGTGVDGELFF. This chain uses TRBV6-5 with TRBJ2-2; the match to TRBD1 covers 10 bases. The germline CDR1 and CDR2 sequences are MNHEY and SVGAGI. The CDR3 loop spans 15 amino acids. The ends lost 6 bases at V and 7 bases at J; junction bases unmatched: 8.

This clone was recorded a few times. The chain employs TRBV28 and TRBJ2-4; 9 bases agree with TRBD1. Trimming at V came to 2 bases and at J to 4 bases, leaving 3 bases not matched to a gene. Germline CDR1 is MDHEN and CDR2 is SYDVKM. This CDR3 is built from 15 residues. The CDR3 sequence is CASSLRGTGKNIQYF. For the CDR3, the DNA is TGTGCCAGCAGTTTACGTGGGACAGGGAAAAACATTCAGTACTTC.

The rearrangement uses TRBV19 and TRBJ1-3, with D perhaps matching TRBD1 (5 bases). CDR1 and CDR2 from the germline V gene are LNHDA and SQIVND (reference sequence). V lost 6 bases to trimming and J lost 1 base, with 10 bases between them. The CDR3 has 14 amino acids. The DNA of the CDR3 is TGTGCCAGTAGAAGGGGAATTTCTGGAAACACCATATATTTT. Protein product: CASRRGISGNTIYF. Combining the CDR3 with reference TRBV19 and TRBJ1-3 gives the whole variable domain DGGITQSPKYLFRKEGQNVTLSCEQNLNHDAMYWYRQDPGQGLRLIYYSQIVNDFQKGDIAEGYSVSREKKESFPLTVTSAQKNPTAFYLCASRRGISGNTIYFGEGSWLTVV.

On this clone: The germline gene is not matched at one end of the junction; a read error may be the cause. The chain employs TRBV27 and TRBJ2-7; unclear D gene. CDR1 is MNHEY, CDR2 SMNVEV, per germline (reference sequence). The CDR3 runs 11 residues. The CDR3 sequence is CASSNSDEQYF. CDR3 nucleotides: TGTGCCAGCAGTAACTCCGACGAGCAGTACTTC.

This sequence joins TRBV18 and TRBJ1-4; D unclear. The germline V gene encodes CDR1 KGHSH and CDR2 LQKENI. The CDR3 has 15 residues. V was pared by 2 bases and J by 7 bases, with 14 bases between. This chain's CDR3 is CASSPRQDYSEKLFF. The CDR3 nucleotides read TGTGCCAGCTCACCAAGGCAGGACTACAGTGAAAAACTGTTTTTT.

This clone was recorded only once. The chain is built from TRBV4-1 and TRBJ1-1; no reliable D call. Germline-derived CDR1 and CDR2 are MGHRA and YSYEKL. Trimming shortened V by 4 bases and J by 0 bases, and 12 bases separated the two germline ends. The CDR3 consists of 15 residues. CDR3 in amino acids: CASSPLLSVNTEAFF. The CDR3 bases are TGCGCCAGCAGCCCACTATTAAGTGTGAACACTGAAGCTTTCTTT.

The DNA of the CDR3 is TGTGCCAGCAGTTTTACCTGGACTAGCCGCACAGATACGCAGTATTTT. Encoded protein: CASSFTWTSRTDTQYF. The V gene is TRBV2, the J gene TRBJ2-3, with 8 nucleotides matching TRBD2. The ends lost 5 bases at V and 1 base at J; junction bases unmatched: 8. The CDR3 sequence is 16 residues long. The germline CDR1 and CDR2 sequences are SNHLY and FYNNEI. Variable domain in full (rest from reference TRBV2 and TRBJ2-3): EPEVTQTPSHQVTQMGQEVILRCVPISNHLYFYWYRQILGQKVEFLVSFYNNEISEKSEIFDDQFSVERPDGSNFTLKIRSTKLEDSAMYFCASSFTWTSRTDTQYFGPGTRLTVL.

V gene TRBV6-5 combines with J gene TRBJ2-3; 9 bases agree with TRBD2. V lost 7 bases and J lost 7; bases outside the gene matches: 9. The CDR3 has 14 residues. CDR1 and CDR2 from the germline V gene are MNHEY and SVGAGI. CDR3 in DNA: TGTGCCAGCACCGCCGCGGGGGGGGGAAATACGCAGTATTTT. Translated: CASTAAGGGNTQYF.

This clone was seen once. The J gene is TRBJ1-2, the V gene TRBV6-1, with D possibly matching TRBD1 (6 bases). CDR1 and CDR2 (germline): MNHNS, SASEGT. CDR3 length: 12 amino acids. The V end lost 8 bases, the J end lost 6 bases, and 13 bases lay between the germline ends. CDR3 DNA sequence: TGTGCCAGCCGACGGACAGAAAATGGCTACACCTTC. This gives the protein CASRRTENGYTF.

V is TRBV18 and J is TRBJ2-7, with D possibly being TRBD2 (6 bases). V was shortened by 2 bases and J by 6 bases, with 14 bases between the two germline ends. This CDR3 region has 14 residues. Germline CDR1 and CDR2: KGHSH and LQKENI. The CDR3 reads CASSPLSGTSEQYF. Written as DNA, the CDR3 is TGTGCCAGCTCACCATTGTCAGGGACTTCCGAGCAGTACTTC.

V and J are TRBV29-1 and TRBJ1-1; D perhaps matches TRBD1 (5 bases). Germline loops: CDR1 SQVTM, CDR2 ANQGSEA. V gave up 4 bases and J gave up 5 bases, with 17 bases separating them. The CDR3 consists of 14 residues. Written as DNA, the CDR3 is TGCAGCGTTGCTGACAGACCCTTGAGGACTGAAGCTTTCTTT. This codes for CSVADRPLRTEAFF. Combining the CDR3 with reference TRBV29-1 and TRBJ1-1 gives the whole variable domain SAVISQKPSRDICQRGTSLTIQCQVDSQVTMMFWYRQQPGQSLTLIATANQGSEATYESGFVIDKFPISRPNLTFSTLTVSNMSPEDSSIYLCSVADRPLRTEAFFGQGTRLTVV.

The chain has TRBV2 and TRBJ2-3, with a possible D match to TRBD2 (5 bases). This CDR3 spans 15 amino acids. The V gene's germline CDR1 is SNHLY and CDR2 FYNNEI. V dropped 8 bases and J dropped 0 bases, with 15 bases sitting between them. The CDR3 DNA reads TGTGCCAGCCTCAGCGATCTAGCTAGCACAGATACGCAGTATTTT. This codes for CASLSDLASTDTQYF.

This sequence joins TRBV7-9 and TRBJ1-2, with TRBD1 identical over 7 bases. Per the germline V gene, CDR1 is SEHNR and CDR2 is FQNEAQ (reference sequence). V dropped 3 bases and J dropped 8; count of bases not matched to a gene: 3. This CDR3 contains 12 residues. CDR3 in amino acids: CASSFQGEGYTF. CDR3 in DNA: TGTGCCAGCAGCTTCCAGGGGGAAGGCTACACCTTC.

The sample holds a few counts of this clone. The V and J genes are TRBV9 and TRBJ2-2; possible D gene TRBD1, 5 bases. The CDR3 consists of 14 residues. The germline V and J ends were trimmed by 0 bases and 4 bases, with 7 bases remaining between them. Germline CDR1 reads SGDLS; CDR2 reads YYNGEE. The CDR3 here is CASSVATVTGELFF. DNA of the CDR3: TGTGCCAGCAGCGTAGCGACAGTCACCGGGGAGCTGTTTTTT.

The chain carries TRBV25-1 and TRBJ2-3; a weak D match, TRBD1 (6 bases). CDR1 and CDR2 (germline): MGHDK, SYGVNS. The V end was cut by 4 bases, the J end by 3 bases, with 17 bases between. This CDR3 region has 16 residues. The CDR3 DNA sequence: TGTGCCAGCAGTGGTCGGGCAGGGGATGTTACAGATACGCAGTATTTT. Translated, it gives CASSGRAGDVTDTQYF.